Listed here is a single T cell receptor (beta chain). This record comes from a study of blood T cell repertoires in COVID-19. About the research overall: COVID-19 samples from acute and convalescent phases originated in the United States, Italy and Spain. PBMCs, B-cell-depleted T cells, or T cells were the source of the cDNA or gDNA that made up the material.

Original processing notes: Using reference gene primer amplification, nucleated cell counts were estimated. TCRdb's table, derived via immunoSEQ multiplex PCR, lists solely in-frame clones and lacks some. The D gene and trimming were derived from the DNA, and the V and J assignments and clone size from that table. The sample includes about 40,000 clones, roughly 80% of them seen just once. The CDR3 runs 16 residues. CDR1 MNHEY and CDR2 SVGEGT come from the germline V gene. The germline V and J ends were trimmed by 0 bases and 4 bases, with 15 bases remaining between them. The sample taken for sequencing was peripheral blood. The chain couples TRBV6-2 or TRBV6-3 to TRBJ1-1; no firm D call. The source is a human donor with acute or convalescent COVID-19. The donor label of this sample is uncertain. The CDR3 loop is CASSYSVPSRSTEAFF. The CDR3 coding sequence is TGTGCCAGCAGTTACTCGGTCCCATCTAGGAGCACTGAAGCTTTCTTT.